These 6 T cell receptor beta chains share one sample of origin, sequenced in a study of blood T cell repertoires in COVID-19. Libraries were prepared by immunoSEQ multiplex PCR; TCRdb keeps only in-frame clonotypes and omits some of them. The sample includes roughly 120,000 clones, 70% to 90% of them seen just once. Sequencing was done on a sample of peripheral blood. The receptors originated from a woman between 45 and 60 years old with acute or convalescent COVID-19.

This clone was seen once. The chain employs TRBV10-2 and TRBJ2-5; possibly TRBD2 for D (5 bases). Between the trimmed V and J ends, which lost 6 bases and 2 bases, there was a span of 22 bases. This CDR3 contains 17 residues. The germline V gene has CDR1 WSHSY and CDR2 SAAADI. The CDR3 region is CASRPFRGGSAQETQYF. The DNA of the CDR3 is TGCGCCAGCAGACCTTTCCGAGGTGGTAGCGCTCAAGAGACCCAGTACTTC.

The CDR3 spells CASSLRGTENTEAFF. For the CDR3, the DNA is TGTGCCAGCAGTCTCCGGGGGACAGAGAACACTGAAGCTTTCTTT. This rearrangement joins TRBV3-1 (or the pseudogene TRBV3-2) to TRBJ1-1, with 7 positions matching TRBD1. J lost 1 base, V lost 6 bases, and 8 bases had no gene match. CDR1 is LGHDT, CDR2 YNNKEL, per germline (reference sequence). This CDR3 comprises 15 residues.

The CDR3 nucleotides read TGTGCCAGCAGCTTATCCAGGGAAGAGACCCAGTACTTC. This gives the protein CASSLSREETQYF. J is TRBJ2-5 and V is TRBV7-3, with D tentatively TRBD1 (5 bases). There are 13 residues in the CDR3. The germline V and J ends were trimmed by 2 bases and 3 bases, with 7 bases remaining between them. Germline CDR1 SGHTA, CDR2 FQGTGA.

The chain combines TRBV3-1 (or the pseudogene TRBV3-2) with TRBJ2-5, with 7 positions matching TRBD1. The J segment lost 4 bases and the V segment lost 2 bases, leaving 10 bases of the junction unmatched. CDR1 and CDR2 (germline): LGHDT, YNNKEL (reference sequence). The CDR3 consists of 16 residues. The CDR3, as DNA: TGTGCCAGCAGCCAAACGGAGGACAGGTGGGGAGAGACCCAGTACTTC. It yields the protein CASSQTEDRWGETQYF.

The chain recombines TRBV10-2 with TRBJ1-2; possible D gene TRBD1, 6 bases. Germline CDR1 is WSHSY and CDR2 is SAAADI. This CDR3 has 10 amino acids. V was pared by 8 bases and J by 8 bases, with 9 bases between. CDR3 protein: CASYREGYTF. CDR3 bases: TGCGCCAGCTACAGGGAAGGCTACACCTTC.

The chain employs TRBV28 and TRBJ2-7; D possibly corresponds to TRBD2 (5 bases). CDR1 is MDHEN, CDR2 SYDVKM, per germline. There are 13 residues in the CDR3. With 6 bases removed from V and 3 bases from J, the gap between germline ends came to 12 bases. DNA of the CDR3: TGTGCCAGCAGCGAGGGCCCTATCTACGAGCAGTACTTC. Its protein is CASSEGPIYEQYF.